Below, 20 T cell receptor beta chains from the same sample are listed, as sequenced in a study of PD-1 blockade in classical Hodgkin lymphoma. The patients all showed relapse after autologous stem cell transplantation, while their brentuximab vedotin exposure varied. The method was immunoSEQ multiplex PCR; TCRdb's version includes in-frame clones alone and lacks a portion of them. This table holds about 98,000 clones, roughly 92% found once. Specimen: peripheral blood mononuclear cells (PBMCs), collected at baseline. These receptors were taken from a human donor with classical Hodgkin lymphoma.

V gene TRBV29-1 combines with J gene TRBJ2-3, with TRBD1 identical over 10 bases. This CDR3 is built from 13 residues. With V trimmed by 8 bases and J by 7 bases, 9 bases remained unmatched. Germline CDR1 is SQVTM and CDR2 is ANQGSEA. The CDR3 nucleotides are TGCAGCCTGCGGGACAGGGGTGTATATACGCAGTATTTT. Amino acid sequence: CSLRDRGVYTQYF.

The rearrangement joins TRBV6-1 to TRBJ1-6, with 7 nucleotides matching TRBD1. V shed 0 bases, J shed 10 bases, and the junction held 15 bases outside the gene matches. The germline gives CDR1 MNHNS, CDR2 SASEGT. The CDR3 runs 18 residues. CDR3 nucleotide sequence: TGTGCCAGCAGTGAAGCCCCTTTGGCTAGACAGGGCTTGTCACCCCTCCACTTT. This codes for CASSEAPLARQGLSPLHF.

The chain employs TRBV5-6 and TRBJ2-3; 7 nucleotides line up with TRBD2. This CDR3 is 17 amino acids long. The trim removed 3 bases at V and 5 bases at J, leaving 15 bases unmatched. CDR1 SGHDT and CDR2 YYEEEE come from the germline V gene. DNA for the CDR3: TGTGCCAGCAGCTACCCCGTCGGTGCGGGAGCACAAGATACGCAGTATTTT. It encodes CASSYPVGAGAQDTQYF.

This chain joins TRBV9 and TRBJ2-5, with 16 bases aligning to TRBD2. V trimming: 3 bases; J trimming: 1 base; junction bases outside the gene matches: 9. The CDR3 is 19 amino acids. The germline CDR1 and CDR2 sequences are SGDLS and YYNGEE. In DNA form, the CDR3 reads TGTGCCAGCAGCGCGTCCGGGACTAGCGGGAGGGGGGGCCAAGAGACCCAGTACTTC. Translated, it gives CASSASGTSGRGGQETQYF.

The V gene is TRBV30, the J gene TRBJ2-7, with 13 bases lining up with TRBD2. The germline V gene encodes CDR1 GTSNPN and CDR2 SVGIG (reference sequence). The CDR3 covers 14 residues. V shed 6 bases and J 2 bases; nucleotides not matched to a gene: 4. In DNA, the CDR3 is TGTGCCTGCATGGGGACTAGCGGGACCTACGAGCAGTACTTC. This codes for CACMGTSGTYEQYF.

This chain joins TRBV25-1 and TRBJ2-3; D is possibly TRBD1 (6 bases). Between the trimmed V and J ends, which lost 8 bases and 6 bases, there was a span of 21 bases. The CDR3 spans 15 residues. CDR1 MGHDK and CDR2 SYGVNS come from the germline V gene. The CDR3 spells CASSRRERDTDTQYF. The DNA of the CDR3 is TGTGCCAGCTCCCGCAGGGAGAGGGACACGGATACGCAGTATTTT.

The V and J genes are TRBV9 and TRBJ1-2, with 8 positions matching TRBD1. After removal of 3 bases from V and 4 bases from J, the junction contained 8 bases not matched to a gene. The CDR3 is 15 residues long. Per the germline V gene, CDR1 is SGDLS and CDR2 is YYNGEE. This CDR3 is CASSDRTGSFYGYTF. Here the CDR3 DNA reads TGTGCCAGCAGCGACAGGACAGGGTCATTCTATGGCTACACCTTC. The whole variable domain, remainder taken from reference TRBV9 and TRBJ1-2, is DSGVTQTPKHLITATGQRVTLRCSPRSGDLSVYWYQQSLDQGLQFLIQYYNGEERAKGNILERFSAQQFPDLHSELNLSSLELGDSALYFCASSDRTGSFYGYTFGSGTRLTVV.

This sequence joins TRBV27 and TRBJ2-3, with 9 bases identical to TRBD2. The V and J ends lost 3 bases and 8 bases, in that order; junction bases with no gene match: 6. The CDR3 contains 14 residues. Germline-derived CDR1 and CDR2 are MNHEY and SMNVEV (reference sequence). CDR3 DNA sequence: TGTGCCAGCAGTTTTGCGGGAGGGCCTGGTACGCAGTATTTT. Its protein product is CASSFAGGPGTQYF.

The CDR3 loop reads CASSLGREVEQYF. The CDR3 DNA follows: TGCGCCAGCAGCTTGGGCCGGGAGGTCGAGCAGTACTTC. This chain links TRBV5-1 with TRBJ2-7; 7 bases align to TRBD2. The CDR3 spans 13 residues. CDR1 SGHRS and CDR2 YFSETQ come from the germline V gene. The junction had 3 bases not matched to a gene; V was cut back by 0 bases and J by 6 bases.

This sequence joins TRBV28 and TRBJ1-2; D possibly corresponds to TRBD1 (5 bases). There are 14 residues in the CDR3. Germline V gene lookup returns CDR1 MDHEN and CDR2 SYDVKM. The V gene lost 3 bases and the J gene lost 0 bases, with 8 bases spanning the gap. CDR3 sequence: CASSFGQSNYGYTF. CDR3 nucleotides: TGTGCCAGCAGTTTCGGACAATCTAACTATGGCTACACCTTC.

The chain employs TRBV30 and TRBJ2-5, with D unclear. From germline, CDR1 is GTSNPN and CDR2 SVGIG (reference sequence). V lost 8 bases to trimming and J lost 4 bases, with 11 bases between them. The CDR3 runs 11 residues. The CDR3 reads CALGFGETQYF. As DNA, the CDR3 is TGTGCCCTCGGGTTTGGAGAGACCCAGTACTTC.

In its sample, this clone was seen once. This chain uses TRBV19 with TRBJ1-5, with D possibly matching TRBD1 (5 bases). Trimming removed 7 bases at V and 6 bases at J, with 10 bases between. The germline gives CDR1 LNHDA, CDR2 SQIVND (reference sequence). The length of the CDR3 is 12 residues. The CDR3 reads CASMVGAQPQHF. In DNA, the CDR3 is TGTGCCAGTATGGTCGGGGCTCAGCCCCAGCATTTT.

The chain uses TRBV11-2 and TRBJ1-2; D is possibly TRBD1 (6 bases). This CDR3 is 15 amino acids long. V was pared by 4 bases and J by 5 bases, with 17 bases between. Germline-derived CDR1 and CDR2 are SGHAT and FQNNGV. The CDR3 coding sequence is TGTGCCAGCAGCTCCCTCACAGGGAGGCCGTATGGCTACACCTTC. Protein product: CASSSLTGRPYGYTF.

The chain employs TRBV28 and TRBJ2-1; TRBD2 aligns across 9 bases. Trimming took 0 bases from V and 9 from J; bases not matched to a gene: 6. The CDR3 runs to 15 residues. Germline V gene data show CDR1 as MDHEN and CDR2 as SYDVKM. For the CDR3, the DNA is TGTGCCAGCAGTTTATGGGGTAGCGGGAGTGTTGAGCAGTTCTTC. It specifies CASSLWGSGSVEQFF.

V gene TRBV6-6 combines with J gene TRBJ2-7, with D perhaps TRBD1 (5 bases). The CDR3 loop spans 14 amino acids. CDR1 is MNHNY, CDR2 SVGAGI, per germline (reference sequence). The V gene lost 2 bases and the J gene lost 0 bases, with 8 bases spanning the gap. CDR3 coding DNA: TGTGCCAGCAGTTACGGGGCGGTCTCCTACGAGCAGTACTTC. It specifies CASSYGAVSYEQYF.

The CDR3 region has the DNA TGCGCCAGCAGCTTTAACACAGATACGCAGTATTTT. It encodes CASSFNTDTQYF. The rearrangement links TRBV5-1 to TRBJ2-3; D remains ambiguous. V lost 2 bases and J lost 2, with 3 bases in between. The CDR3 is 12 residues long. Germline V gene sequence: CDR1 SGHRS, CDR2 YFSETQ.

This clone was counted between two and nine times. The chain uses TRBV6-4 and TRBJ2-1; 13 positions match TRBD2. Germline lookup yields CDR1 MRHNA and CDR2 SNTAGT. This CDR3 contains 15 residues. Trimming cost V 5 bases and J 15 bases; bases outside gene matches: 13. The CDR3 DNA reads TGTGCCAGCAGTACCGGGACTAGCGGGACGGGGAGGAGGTTCTTC. Encoded protein: CASSTGTSGTGRRFF.

CDR3 nucleotide sequence: TGTGCCAGCAGTGGGGACCAGAGGGAGCAGTACTTC. The encoded protein is CASSGDQREQYF. This chain links TRBV2 with TRBJ2-7; D is perhaps TRBD1 or TRBD2 (5 bases each). The CDR3 totals 12 residues. The germline gives CDR1 SNHLY, CDR2 FYNNEI. Trimming took off 4 bases at V and 7 bases at J, with 11 bases between the two ends.

The J gene is TRBJ2-7, the V gene TRBV13; no reliable D call. The CDR3 has 13 residues. Germline V gives CDR1 PRHDT, CDR2 FYEKMQ (reference sequence). Trimming took off 5 bases at V and 4 bases at J, with 12 bases between the two ends. The DNA for the CDR3 is TGTGCCAGCAGCGGCACGGCCCCTTACGAGCAGTACTTC. Protein: CASSGTAPYEQYF.

The chain joins TRBV9 to TRBJ1-2; 8 bases are shared with TRBD1. CDR3 length: 17 residues. Losses at the gene ends were 0 bases for V and 6 bases for J; bases not matched to a gene: 13. Germline lookup yields CDR1 SGDLS and CDR2 YYNGEE. CDR3 coding DNA: TGTGCCAGCAGCGTAGTCGGCAGGGGGCTATCTATTGATGGCTACACCTTC. This translates into CASSVVGRGLSIDGYTF.